The present entry profiles one TCR beta chain with its context. This sample was included in a study of T cells in Graves' hyperthyroidism and ophthalmopathy. Germline assignment: CDR1 MNHEY and CDR2 SVGAGI. The CDR3 totals 20 residues. The V end was cut by 10 bases, the J end by 5 bases, with 35 bases between. Template material for amplifying TCR beta CDR3 regions consisted of RNA transcripts. RT-PCR in the first round (using the HTBI primer set) targeted the TCR CDR3. TCRdb reprocessed the multiplex PCR reads with MiXCR, giving one entry per CDR3 protein. In the table there are hundreds of thousands of distinct CDR3 sequences, roughly 40% of which are singletons. Uncontrolled infection, other autoimmune disease, pregnancy and lactation each barred patients from inclusion.

The specimen sequenced was blood. V usage is TRBV6-5 and J usage is TRBJ1-4; TRBD1 might be the D (6 bases). The TCR was taken from a man aged 18 to 29 with Graves' hyperthyroidism. CDR3 DNA: TGTGCCATCAGCCCCTCGGACAGAATTAACCCCCAGTGGGGAAATGAAAAACTGTTTTTT. Translated, it gives CAISPSDRINPQWGNEKLFF.